This TCR beta chain was obtained from a study of blood T cell repertoires in COVID-19. The length of the CDR3 is 13 residues. Between the trimmed V and J ends, which lost 6 bases and 2 bases, there was a span of 11 bases. Germline lookup yields CDR1 MNHEY and CDR2 SVGAGI. The method was immunoSEQ multiplex PCR; TCRdb's version includes in-frame clones alone and lacks a portion of them. The sample contains 150,000 to 200,000 clones, roughly 79% of which appear only once. Sample: peripheral blood. The chain combines TRBV6-5 with TRBJ2-7; tentative D call: TRBD1 (6 bases). This TCR derives from a woman aged 80 or older with acute or convalescent COVID-19. This CDR3 reads CASRRQAPYEQYF. The CDR3 nucleotides read TGTGCCAGCAGACGACAGGCACCCTACGAGCAGTACTTC.